This T cell receptor beta chain appears in the sequencing data of a study of T cells after yellow fever vaccination. Across the whole study: Those fractions that held only low numbers of cells were prepared using the SMART-Seq v4 Ultra Low Input RNA kit. Findings and caveats of the study: Subsequent booster samples again held most clones from primary vaccination (less than 98% CD4, just under 90% CD8). A limited proportion of clonotypes was detected within both the CD4 and CD8 compartments.

In the case of this clonotype: The antigen is unknown.

A universal primer site and UMIs were added as TCR cDNA was made by 5'RACE template switching. TCRdb recomputed calls from the 5' RACE reads with MiXCR, one row per CDR3 protein. Here the sample spans 500,000 to 650,000 distinct CDR3 sequences, about 12% being singletons. This CDR3 has 12 residues. Germline CDR1 MNHEY, CDR2 SVGAGI. Trimming removed 6 bases at V and 10 bases at J, with 13 bases between. This rearrangement joins TRBV6-5 to TRBJ2-1, with D possibly TRBD2 on 6 matching bases. The input for sequencing was PBMCs, taken on the day of the yellow fever booster vaccination. The clonotype comes from a man between 25 and 39 years old who received the YFV17D yellow fever vaccine. The CDR3 DNA sequence: TGTGCCAGCAGAACGGGGCGGGGAGAGCAGTTCTTC. Encoded protein: CASRTGRGEQFF.